This T cell receptor beta chain was found in a study of T cells after yellow fever vaccination. Overall study: Preparation used SMART-Seq v4 Ultra Low Input for the low-cell-number fractions. Notes on the study in general: Secondary responses were weaker yet peaked faster, day 5 versus 15.

Note on this clonotype: Its antigen is currently unknown.

TCRdb reanalysed the 5' RACE reads using MiXCR and keeps one entry per CDR3 protein. The data contain a few hundred thousand distinct CDR3 sequences, about 6.6% of them singletons. Germline V gene sequence: CDR1 SEHNR, CDR2 FQNEAQ (reference sequence). With 1 base removed from V and 5 bases from J, the gap between germline ends came to 6 bases. This CDR3 has 13 amino acids. This TCR derives from a man younger than 30 who received the YFV17D yellow fever vaccine. This specimen was PBMCs, taken more than 40 days after the first yellow fever vaccination. J is TRBJ1-5 and V is TRBV7-9; no clear D. CDR3 sequence (DNA): TGTGCCAGCAGCTTAGGGGAGTATCAGCCCCAGCATTTT. The encoded protein is CASSLGEYQPQHF.